The TCR beta chain described here comes from a study of cytomegalovirus exposure and HLA in healthy donors. Germline V gene data show CDR1 as LNHDA and CDR2 as SQIVND (reference sequence). This CDR3 has 18 amino acids. Trimming removed 5 bases from V and 1 base from J; junction bases left unmatched: 5. The study ran its PCR with 60 Vbeta and 13 Jbeta primers. Sequencing used immunoSEQ multiplex PCR; TCRdb keeps in-frame clones, though not all of them. The repertoire has roughly 140,000 clones, about 70% of them found once; the top ten carry about 3.9%. Sequencing was carried out using PBMCs. The J gene is TRBJ2-2, the V gene TRBV19, with TRBD2 matching 15 bases. The clonotype was recovered from a man younger than 35 in good health and CMV-seronegative. CDR3 DNA: TGTGCCAGTAGTCCGGGACTAGCGGGGGGATTGAACACCGGGGAGCTGTTTTTT. Its translation is CASSPGLAGGLNTGELFF.